A selection of T cell receptor beta chains follows, all from one sample in a study of CD8 T cells in ankylosing spondylitis. TCRdb used MiXCR to reprocess the 5' RACE reads, holding one entry per CDR3 protein. Of under 200,000 distinct CDR3 sequences listed, 11% are singletons. Sample: blood, either unsorted or a sorted T cell fraction (not recorded which). The receptor set was obtained from a male donor with ankylosing spondylitis or in good health (not recorded which). CDR3s include the opening cysteine and the closing phenylalanine or tryptophan. The order of the fields is CDR3 DNA, CDR3 protein, J gene, V gene, clone size, D gene, CDR3 length. D genes are given only for firm matches. Rows may omit the clone size; those that give it use once, few, many or a size class.

cdr3_nt: TGCAGTGCCAGGACAGGGCTAGCTGGTCCGTATGAGCAGTTCTTC
cdr3_aa: CSARTGLAGPYEQFF
j_call: TRBJ2-1
v_call: TRBV20-1
clone_size: many
d_call: TRBD1
cdr3_length: 15

cdr3_nt: TGTGCCAGCAGCCTAGGAGGACTAGCGCTGCACAATGAGCAGTTCTTC
cdr3_aa: CASSLGGLALHNEQFF
j_call: TRBJ2-1
v_call: TRBV3-1
clone_size: many
d_call: TRBD2
cdr3_length: 16

cdr3_nt: TGTGCCAGCAGTTCTAGGTACCGGGACTACAATGAGCAGTTCTTC
cdr3_aa: CASSSRYRDYNEQFF
j_call: TRBJ2-1
v_call: TRBV6-7
clone_size: few
d_call: .
cdr3_length: 15

cdr3_nt: TGTGCCAGCAGCTTAGACCAGGGTGCGGGGGAGCTGTTTTTT
cdr3_aa: CASSLDQGAGELFF
j_call: TRBJ2-2
v_call: TRBV11-1
clone_size: many
d_call: .
cdr3_length: 14

cdr3_nt: TGCGCCAGCAGCTTGGTACAGGGCGAATATGGCTACACCTTC
cdr3_aa: CASSLVQGEYGYTF
j_call: TRBJ1-2
v_call: TRBV5-1
clone_size: many
d_call: .
cdr3_length: 14

cdr3_nt: TGTGCCACCAGTGAAGGGGGGAGCTCCTACGAGCAGTACTTC
cdr3_aa: CATSEGGSSYEQYF
j_call: TRBJ2-7
v_call: TRBV24-1
clone_size: many
d_call: .
cdr3_length: 14

cdr3_nt: TGCGCCAGCAGCTTGTTAACGGGGAACACTGAAGCTTTCTTT
cdr3_aa: CASSLLTGNTEAFF
j_call: TRBJ1-1
v_call: TRBV5-1
clone_size: many
d_call: .
cdr3_length: 14

cdr3_nt: TGTGCCAGCAGTTACTCGAGACTAGCGGGAGCTTCCAGTGAGCAGTTCTTC
cdr3_aa: CASSYSRLAGASSEQFF
j_call: TRBJ2-1
v_call: TRBV6-5
clone_size: few
d_call: TRBD2
cdr3_length: 17

cdr3_nt: TGTGCCAGCAGCTTTGAACCAACCGGGGAGCTGTTTTTT
cdr3_aa: CASSFEPTGELFF
j_call: TRBJ2-2
v_call: TRBV7-9
clone_size: few
d_call: .
cdr3_length: 13

cdr3_nt: TGTGCCAGCAGCTTGGGGCCGGGACTACCTAGCACAGATACGCAGTATTTT
cdr3_aa: CASSLGPGLPSTDTQYF
j_call: TRBJ2-3
v_call: TRBV5-6
clone_size: many
d_call: TRBD2
cdr3_length: 17

cdr3_nt: TGCAGTGCTAGAACCGCCGGGACAGACAATTCACCCCTCCACTTT
cdr3_aa: CSARTAGTDNSPLHF
j_call: TRBJ1-6
v_call: TRBV20-1
clone_size: many
d_call: TRBD1
cdr3_length: 15

cdr3_nt: TGCGCCAGCAGCTTCAGGGGGCGGAGACCTAACACTGAAGCTTTCTTT
cdr3_aa: CASSFRGRRPNTEAFF
j_call: TRBJ1-1
v_call: TRBV5-1
clone_size: .
d_call: TRBD1
cdr3_length: 16

cdr3_nt: TGTGCCAGCAGTTTATCTGGGGACTTCAATCAGCCCCAGCATTTT
cdr3_aa: CASSLSGDFNQPQHF
j_call: TRBJ1-5
v_call: TRBV12-3/TRBV12-4
clone_size: many
d_call: .
cdr3_length: 15

cdr3_nt: TGCGCCAGCAGCTTCGGAGGTGTATCCTACAATGAGCAGTTCTTC
cdr3_aa: CASSFGGVSYNEQFF
j_call: TRBJ2-1
v_call: TRBV5-1
clone_size: many
d_call: .
cdr3_length: 15

cdr3_nt: TGTGCCAGCAGCGTAGGAGGGAACTCCTACGAGCAGTACTTC
cdr3_aa: CASSVGGNSYEQYF
j_call: TRBJ2-7
v_call: TRBV9
clone_size: many
d_call: .
cdr3_length: 14

cdr3_nt: TGTGCCAGCAGCCTTAGACTAGCGGGAGAAGACGAGCAGTTCTTC
cdr3_aa: CASSLRLAGEDEQFF
j_call: TRBJ2-1
v_call: TRBV7-9
clone_size: many
d_call: TRBD2
cdr3_length: 15

cdr3_nt: TGTGCCAGCAGGGAGGATACCGAGCAGTACTTC
cdr3_aa: CASREDTEQYF
j_call: TRBJ2-7
v_call: TRBV7-2
clone_size: .
d_call: .
cdr3_length: 11

cdr3_nt: TGTGCCAGCATGGGAGGGACGGAGGGTGAAAAACTGTTTTTT
cdr3_aa: CASMGGTEGEKLFF
j_call: TRBJ1-4
v_call: TRBV12-3/TRBV12-4
clone_size: .
d_call: .
cdr3_length: 14

cdr3_nt: TGTGCCAGCAGTTTTTTTGCCGGACAGGGGTCTTCACCCCTCCACTTT
cdr3_aa: CASSFFAGQGSSPLHF
j_call: TRBJ1-6
v_call: TRBV28
clone_size: few
d_call: TRBD1
cdr3_length: 16

cdr3_nt: TGTGCCAGCAGCCAACCCCCGGGACTAGCGGGAGGAAGCTCCTACGAGCAGTACTTC
cdr3_aa: CASSQPPGLAGGSSYEQYF
j_call: TRBJ2-7
v_call: TRBV6-2/TRBV6-3
clone_size: few
d_call: TRBD2
cdr3_length: 19

cdr3_nt: TGTGCCAGCAACCCACAGGGGAACTATGGCTACACCTTC
cdr3_aa: CASNPQGNYGYTF
j_call: TRBJ1-2
v_call: TRBV5-6
clone_size: .
d_call: TRBD1
cdr3_length: 13

cdr3_nt: TGTGCCAGCAGCTTAAGTGGCAGGACCTACGAGCAGTACTTC
cdr3_aa: CASSLSGRTYEQYF
j_call: TRBJ2-7
v_call: TRBV7-9
clone_size: many
d_call: .
cdr3_length: 14

cdr3_nt: TGCGCCAGCAGAGAGGGGGCGTTAGGCAATCAGCCCCAGCATTTT
cdr3_aa: CASREGALGNQPQHF
j_call: TRBJ1-5
v_call: TRBV5-1
clone_size: .
d_call: TRBD1
cdr3_length: 15

cdr3_nt: TGTGCCAGCAGCAGTACCGGGACTAGCGGGGTAGGAACCTACAATGAGCAGTTCTTC
cdr3_aa: CASSSTGTSGVGTYNEQFF
j_call: TRBJ2-1
v_call: TRBV7-6
clone_size: many
d_call: TRBD2
cdr3_length: 19

cdr3_nt: TGCGCCAGCAGCTGGGGACAGGGGAACACTGAAGCTTTCTTT
cdr3_aa: CASSWGQGNTEAFF
j_call: TRBJ1-1
v_call: TRBV5-1
clone_size: few
d_call: TRBD1
cdr3_length: 14

cdr3_nt: TGCGCCAGCAGCTTGGAAGCGGGCCTCAACACCGGGGAGCTGTTTTTT
cdr3_aa: CASSLEAGLNTGELFF
j_call: TRBJ2-2
v_call: TRBV5-1
clone_size: many
d_call: .
cdr3_length: 16

cdr3_nt: TGTGCCAGCAGCGAGGGGAGGGACAGACGAACCTACGAGCAGTACTTC
cdr3_aa: CASSEGRDRRTYEQYF
j_call: TRBJ2-7
v_call: TRBV21-1
clone_size: many
d_call: .
cdr3_length: 16

cdr3_nt: TGCAGCGTAGGCCTAGGGACTAGCAGGGATGAGCAGTTCTTC
cdr3_aa: CSVGLGTSRDEQFF
j_call: TRBJ2-1
v_call: TRBV29-1
clone_size: .
d_call: TRBD2
cdr3_length: 14

cdr3_nt: TGCGCCAGCAGCTTGGCCTCTACCTCCCCCGGGCTGTTTTTT
cdr3_aa: CASSLASTSPGLFF
j_call: TRBJ2-2
v_call: TRBV5-1
clone_size: few
d_call: .
cdr3_length: 14

cdr3_nt: TGTGCCAGCCCCACGAGGGAGCTAGCGGTATGGTACGAGCAGTACTTC
cdr3_aa: CASPTRELAVWYEQYF
j_call: TRBJ2-7
v_call: TRBV7-9
clone_size: few
d_call: TRBD2
cdr3_length: 16

cdr3_nt: TGTGCCAGCAGTTTTCTTGAGAGATACAATGAGCAGTTCTTC
cdr3_aa: CASSFLERYNEQFF
j_call: TRBJ2-1
v_call: TRBV28
clone_size: .
d_call: .
cdr3_length: 14

cdr3_nt: TGTGCCAGCAGTTACGGGGGGTCAAGCACAGATACGCAGTATTTT
cdr3_aa: CASSYGGSSTDTQYF
j_call: TRBJ2-3
v_call: TRBV25-1
clone_size: many
d_call: TRBD2
cdr3_length: 15

cdr3_nt: TGCGCCAGCAGCCAAGGGTGGGGGGGGAGGACAGATACGCAGTATTTT
cdr3_aa: CASSQGWGGRTDTQYF
j_call: TRBJ2-3
v_call: TRBV4-3
clone_size: many
d_call: TRBD2
cdr3_length: 16

cdr3_nt: TGCAGTGCGAGAGGAGGCGGGGCCGCGCAAGAGACCCAGTACTTC
cdr3_aa: CSARGGGAAQETQYF
j_call: TRBJ2-5
v_call: TRBV20-1
clone_size: many
d_call: .
cdr3_length: 15

cdr3_nt: TGCAGTGCTAGAGGACAGCGGTCTAGCACAGATACGCAGTATTTT
cdr3_aa: CSARGQRSSTDTQYF
j_call: TRBJ2-3
v_call: TRBV20-1
clone_size: .
d_call: .
cdr3_length: 15